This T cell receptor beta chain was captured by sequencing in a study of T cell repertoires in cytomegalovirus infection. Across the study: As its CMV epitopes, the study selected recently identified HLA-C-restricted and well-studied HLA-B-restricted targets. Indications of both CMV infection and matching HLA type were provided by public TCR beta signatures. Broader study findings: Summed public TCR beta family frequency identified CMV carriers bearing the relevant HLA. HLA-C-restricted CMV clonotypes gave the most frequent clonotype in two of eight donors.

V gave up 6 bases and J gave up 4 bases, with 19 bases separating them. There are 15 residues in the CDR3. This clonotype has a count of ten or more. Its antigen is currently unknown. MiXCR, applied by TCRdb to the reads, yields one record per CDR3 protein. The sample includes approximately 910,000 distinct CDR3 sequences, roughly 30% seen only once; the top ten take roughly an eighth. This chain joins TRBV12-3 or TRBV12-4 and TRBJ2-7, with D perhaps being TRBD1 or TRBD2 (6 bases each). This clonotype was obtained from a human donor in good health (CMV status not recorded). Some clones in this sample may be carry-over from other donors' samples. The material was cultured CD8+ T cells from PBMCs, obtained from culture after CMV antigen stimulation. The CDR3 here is CASRAQGRGGYEQYF. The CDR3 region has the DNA TGTGCCAGCAGGGCCCAGGGGCGAGGGGGGTACGAGCAGTACTTC.